The rows below give T cell receptor beta chains drawn from one sample of a study of blood T cell repertoires in COVID-19. Generated by immunoSEQ multiplex PCR, the TCRdb table keeps only in-frame clones and is missing some. The profile shows around 380,000 clones, 81% of them singletons. The sample was peripheral blood. All receptors derive from a human donor with acute or convalescent COVID-19. The donor label of this sample is uncertain. Each CDR3 is given with its conserved first and last residue. Fields, in order: V gene, D gene, J gene, clone size, CDR3 DNA, CDR3 protein. The D gene is left open where the match is weak. Clone size is not always given. Where it is, it says once, few, many or a class for expanded clones.

TRBV19	NA	TRBJ2-4	NA	TGTGCCAGTAGCCGACAGTTGGGTAGCATTCAGTACTTC	CASSRQLGSIQYF
TRBV11-3	NA	TRBJ1-1	NA	TGTGCCAGCAGCTTAGGCGGCCTGAACACTGAAGCTTTCTTT	CASSLGGLNTEAFF
TRBV5-4	TRBD2	TRBJ2-5	NA	TGTGCCAGCAGCTTGGGTCCGGGAGGTTCTTTGCGAGAGACCCAGTACTTC	CASSLGPGGSLRETQYF
TRBV6-5	NA	TRBJ1-1	NA	TGTGCCAGCAGTTTGACATCGAACACTGAAGCTTTCTTT	CASSLTSNTEAFF
TRBV5-4	TRBD2	TRBJ2-2	NA	TGTGCCAGCAGCGGCGGACTAGCGGTTGGGAACACCGGGGAGCTGTTTTTT	CASSGGLAVGNTGELFF
TRBV5-1	NA	TRBJ1-2	NA	TGCGCCAGCAGCTTCTCACTCGGCTATGGCTACACCTTC	CASSFSLGYGYTF
TRBV27	NA	TRBJ1-2	NA	TGTGCCAGCAGCCGTACAGGGAATGTTGGCTACACCTTC	CASSRTGNVGYTF
TRBV27	NA	TRBJ1-1	NA	TGTGCCAGCAGCTTGACGGGGCGGGGGCGGCACGGTGAAGCTTTCTTT	CASSLTGRGRHGEAFF
TRBV30	NA	TRBJ1-5	NA	TGTGCCTGGAGTGACCCCGGGAGGGGCAAAACTCAGCCCCAGCATTTT	CAWSDPGRGKTQPQHF
TRBV30	TRBD1	TRBJ1-6	NA	TGTGCCTGGGAACAGGGGGCAAGGTCACCCCTCCACTTT	CAWEQGARSPLHF
TRBV9	NA	TRBJ1-2	NA	TGTGCCAGCAGCGTATCCTCCCAAGCGACAGCCAACTATGGCTACACCTTC	CASSVSSQATANYGYTF
TRBV5-1	TRBD1	TRBJ1-5	few	TGCGCCAGCAGCGAGGGGGCTAGGGGCAATCAGCCCCAGCATTTT	CASSEGARGNQPQHF
TRBV29-1	TRBD1	TRBJ1-2	NA	TGCAGCGTTGAAGATCTTGCAGGGGGCGGCTACACCTTC	CSVEDLAGGGYTF
TRBV7-8	TRBD1	TRBJ2-3	NA	TGTGCCAGCAGCATCCGGACAGGAGAATTCACAGATACGCAGTATTTT	CASSIRTGEFTDTQYF
TRBV6-1	NA	TRBJ1-1	NA	TGTGCCAGCAGTGAAGGAGGAGGACCGACTGGTGAAGCTTTCTTT	CASSEGGGPTGEAFF
TRBV5-4	NA	TRBJ2-2	few	TGTGCCAGCAGCTGGCTCGACAGGTCCCCGAACACCGGGGAGCTGTTTTTT	CASSWLDRSPNTGELFF
TRBV2	TRBD1	TRBJ1-1	NA	TGTGCCAGCAGTGCCTTGAGACAGGGGAACATGAACACTGAAGCTTTCTTT	CASSALRQGNMNTEAFF
TRBV5-5	NA	TRBJ1-4	NA	TGTGCCAGCAGCTTGGGGCGCGGTGCAACTAATGAAAAACTGTTTTTT	CASSLGRGATNEKLFF
TRBV2	TRBD1	TRBJ1-2	NA	TGTGCCAGCAGTGCACAGGGGGCCGGCTATGGCTACACCTTC	CASSAQGAGYGYTF
TRBV7-9	NA	TRBJ2-5	NA	TGTGCCAGCAGCTTAGCGGGGGGGCGTGAGACCCAGTACTTC	CASSLAGGRETQYF
TRBV5-1	TRBD1	TRBJ1-4	once	TGCGCCAGCAGCTTGGCCGGGACAGGGGCGGAAAAACTGTTTTTT	CASSLAGTGAEKLFF
TRBV15	TRBD1	TRBJ1-2	NA	TGTGCCACCAGCAGAGTATCACAGGGGGGCTATGGCTACACCTTC	CATSRVSQGGYGYTF
TRBV5-1	NA	TRBJ1-1	NA	TGCGCCAGCAGCTTGCCGGGACATCTCAAGGGGAGAGCTTTCTTT	CASSLPGHLKGRAFF
TRBV7-2	NA	TRBJ1-2	NA	TGTGCCAGCAGCTTAGGGCCGGGGGGCGACTATGGCTACACCTTC	CASSLGPGGDYGYTF
TRBV2	TRBD1	TRBJ1-6	NA	TGTGCCAGCAGTCCCAGGGGGCAGGGCTCACCCCTCCACTTT	CASSPRGQGSPLHF
TRBV5-3	TRBD1	TRBJ2-4	NA	TGTGCCAGAAGCCCAGGGGGCCTAAACATTCAGTACTTC	CARSPGGLNIQYF
TRBV7-9	TRBD1	TRBJ2-7	NA	TGTGCCAGCAGCTCCTCGGACAGGGGGCGATACGAGCAGTACTTC	CASSSSDRGRYEQYF
TRBV6-5	TRBD2	TRBJ2-2	NA	TGTGCCAGCTGGAAGCGGGGGGGTAACACCGGGGAGCTGTTTTTT	CASWKRGGNTGELFF
TRBV5-1	NA	TRBJ1-4	few	TGCGCCAGTGGGGAGTCAGCCCTTAATGAAAAACTGTTTTTT	CASGESALNEKLFF
TRBV5-4	TRBD1	TRBJ1-2	NA	TGTGCCAGCAGCCAAAGGGGGCGAAGTGGCTACACCTTC	CASSQRGRSGYTF
TRBV6-5	NA	TRBJ1-6	once	TGTGCCAGCAGTTACGAGACCGGGGGGTATAATTCACCCCTCCACTTT	CASSYETGGYNSPLHF
TRBV2	TRBD1	TRBJ2-7	NA	TGTGCCAGCAGTTCGACAGGGGGCCCCTACGAGCAGTACTTC	CASSSTGGPYEQYF
TRBV19	NA	TRBJ1-2	NA	TGTGCCAGTAGTAACCCGTCGTACTCCTATGGCTACACCTTC	CASSNPSYSYGYTF
TRBV30	TRBD1	TRBJ1-1	NA	TGTGCCTGGAGACAGACAGGGCTGAGCACTGAAGCTTTCTTT	CAWRQTGLSTEAFF
TRBV5-1	NA	TRBJ2-1	NA	TGCGCCAGCAGCTCCATCAATGAGCAGTTCTTC	CASSSINEQFF
TRBV21-1	NA	TRBJ1-3	once	TGTGCCAGCAGCCCCATTACGGACAGGGCTTCTACTTTCTCTGGAAACACCATATATTTT	CASSPITDRASTFSGNTIYF
TRBV6-6	TRBD1	TRBJ1-2	NA	TGTGCCAGCAGTGGCGACAGGGGAAGTTTCTACACCTTC	CASSGDRGSFYTF
TRBV7-2	NA	TRBJ1-1	NA	TGTGCCAGCAGCTTAGGGGGGGACACTGAAGCTTTCTTT	CASSLGGDTEAFF
TRBV5-1	NA	TRBJ1-1	NA	TGCGCCAGCAGCTTGGGCGGGATGAACACTGAAGCTTTCTTT	CASSLGGMNTEAFF
TRBV10-3	TRBD2	TRBJ2-1	NA	TGTGCCATCAGTGAGTCGGGGGGACTAGCGGGCTATGAGCAGTTCTTC	CAISESGGLAGYEQFF
TRBV4-1	TRBD1	TRBJ2-7	NA	TGCGCCAGCAGCCAAGATATTGGCGGCCGGGACAGCCTCTACGAGCAGTACTTC	CASSQDIGGRDSLYEQYF
TRBV3-1/TRBV3-2	TRBD1	TRBJ1-3	NA	TGTGCCAGCAGCCGGACAGGGGGGGTAAACACCATATATTTT	CASSRTGGVNTIYF
TRBV18	TRBD2	TRBJ2-2	NA	TGTGCCAGCTCACTCCGACTAGCGGGGGGGCTCTATAACACCGGGGAGCTGTTTTTT	CASSLRLAGGLYNTGELFF
TRBV18	TRBD1	TRBJ1-2	NA	TGTGCCAGCTCACCTCTCCCGGGACAGGAGGTCTATGGCTACACCTTC	CASSPLPGQEVYGYTF
TRBV20-1	TRBD1	TRBJ1-5	NA	TGCAGTGCTAGTTCCAGGGGGATTAGCAATCAGCCCCAGCATTTT	CSASSRGISNQPQHF
TRBV28	NA	TRBJ2-3	NA	TGTGCCAGCAGTTTAGGAGGGGTCGGCACAGATACGCAGTATTTT	CASSLGGVGTDTQYF
TRBV7-9	NA	TRBJ1-2	NA	TGTGCCAGCAGCTTAGCTTCGGCCAGGTCCGATGGCTACACCTTC	CASSLASARSDGYTF
TRBV28	NA	TRBJ1-5	NA	TGTGCCAGCAGTTCGCGACAGGCCCCCTATAGCAATCAGCCCCAGCATTTT	CASSSRQAPYSNQPQHF
TRBV5-1	TRBD2	TRBJ2-6	NA	TGCGCCAGCCAACTAGCGGGAACTGGGGCCAACGTCCTGACTTTC	CASQLAGTGANVLTF
TRBV27	NA	TRBJ1-2	NA	TGTGCCAGCAGTTTATCCAGACTTTACTATGGCTACACCTTC	CASSLSRLYYGYTF
TRBV6-7	NA	TRBJ2-2	NA	TGTGCCAGCAGTTATATTAGGGAGGACACCGGGGAGCTGTTTTTT	CASSYIREDTGELFF
TRBV25-1	NA	TRBJ2-7	NA	TGTGCCAGCAGTGATCTGTTCGCAGGGATATACGAGCAGTACTTC	CASSDLFAGIYEQYF
TRBV19	NA	TRBJ1-6	NA	TGTGCCAGCCGGGGGTGGGGAGTGAGTAAATCACCCCTCCACTTT	CASRGWGVSKSPLHF